These 16 T cell receptor beta chains were sequenced from one sample in a study of blood T cell repertoires in COVID-19 (dated by TCRdb to 2018 to 2021). Receptor amplification or capture employed the immunoSEQ multiplex PCR assay. TCRdb took this table from immuneACCESS and kept in-frame rearrangements with V and J called. Such tables lack part of the clones; where checked against another copy, unresolved V genes explain under half of the gap, and the rest is unexplained. This sample has some 420,000 clones in its table, and 80% to 90% of those were observed once. The ten largest clones add up to around 1.1% of the sample. Sequenced: PBMCs or T cells enriched from blood (not recorded which). The receptors here all came from a man aged 25-40 years who had recovered from COVID-19.

The J gene is TRBJ2-1, the V gene TRBV29-1, with 10 nucleotides matching TRBD2. Germline CDR1 SQVTM, CDR2 ANQGSEA. J gave up 6 bases and V 6 bases, and 8 bases lay outside the gene matches. The CDR3 totals 14 residues. CDR3 region: CSVILAGRVNEQFF. CDR3 coding DNA: TGCAGCGTAATACTAGCGGGGAGAGTCAATGAGCAGTTCTTC.

This clone was seen only a few times. The V call is TRBV28, the J call TRBJ1-5, with TRBD1 identical over 7 bases. The CDR3 loop spans 15 amino acids. Trimming took 8 bases from V and 6 from J; bases not matched to a gene: 13. The V gene's germline CDR1 is MDHEN and CDR2 SYDVKM. CDR3 sequence: CASAPQDRRTQPQHF. CDR3 DNA: TGTGCCAGCGCCCCCCAGGACAGGCGGACTCAGCCCCAGCATTTT.

J is TRBJ2-3 and V is TRBV7-9; TRBD2 matches at 8 bases. CDR1 SEHNR and CDR2 FQNEAQ come from the germline V gene (reference sequence). Trimming removed 4 bases from V and 6 bases from J; junction bases left unmatched: 6. This CDR3 is 14 amino acids long. The CDR3 DNA reads as TGTGCCAGCAGCTCCAGCGGGAGCCGGGATACGCAGTATTTT. It is translated as CASSSSGSRDTQYF.

This chain joins TRBV29-1 and TRBJ1-2, with a weak D call TRBD1 (5 bases). V shed 2 bases and J shed 4 bases, with 11 bases lying between them. CDR1 and CDR2 (germline): SQVTM, ANQGSEA. The CDR3 length is 13 residues. The CDR3 here is CSVEPGDGYGYTF. In DNA form, the CDR3 reads TGCAGCGTTGAACCGGGGGACGGCTATGGCTACACCTTC. Filled out from reference TRBV29-1 and TRBJ1-2, the complete variable domain reads SAVISQKPSRDICQRGTSLTIQCQVDSQVTMMFWYRQQPGQSLTLIATANQGSEATYESGFVIDKFPISRPNLTFSTLTVSNMSPEDSSIYLCSVEPGDGYGYTFGSGTRLTVV.

The rearrangement uses TRBV6-5 and TRBJ1-2; D is uncertain. Germline CDR1 reads MNHEY; CDR2 reads SVGAGI. V lost 2 bases and J 0 bases, leaving 10 bases between the germline ends. CDR3 length equals 15 residues. The CDR3 sequence is CASSYTYSTNYGYTF. CDR3 nucleotide sequence: TGTGCCAGCAGTTACACCTACAGCACTAACTATGGCTACACCTTC.

The chain employs TRBV3-1 (or the pseudogene TRBV3-2) and TRBJ2-3, with no clear D. CDR1 and CDR2 (germline): LGHDT, YNNKEL (reference sequence). Trimming cost V 0 bases and J 5 bases, with 6 bases left between them. The CDR3 extends over 13 amino acids. CDR3 DNA: TGTGCCAGCAGCCAAGACGCGGAAGATACGCAGTATTTT. This codes for CASSQDAEDTQYF.

The gene calls are TRBV29-1 and TRBJ2-7; TRBD1 matches 8 bases. Per germline, CDR1 SQVTM and CDR2 ANQGSEA. Trimming removed 7 bases from V and 2 bases from J; junction bases left unmatched: 10. The CDR3 runs 14 residues. CDR3 region: CSALGGQAPYEQYF. The CDR3, as DNA: TGCAGCGCCTTAGGGGGACAGGCGCCCTACGAGCAGTACTTC.

The chain has TRBV28 and TRBJ1-1, with TRBD1 matching 7 bases. This CDR3 contains 14 residues. V gave up 5 bases and J gave up 7 bases; unmatched junction bases: 10. The germline CDR1 and CDR2 sequences are MDHEN and SYDVKM. CDR3 loop: CASSRPDRDGEAFF. CDR3 nucleotide sequence: TGTGCCAGCAGTCGACCCGACAGGGACGGTGAAGCTTTCTTT. The entire variable domain, with the rest obtained from reference TRBV28 and TRBJ1-1, is as follows: DVKVTQSSRYLVKRTGEKVFLECVQDMDHENMFWYRQDPGLGLRLIYFSYDVKMKEKGDIPEGYSVSREKKERFSLILESASTNQTSMYLCASSRPDRDGEAFFGQGTRLTVV.

The genes are TRBV12-3 or TRBV12-4 and TRBJ2-5, with a tentative D call TRBD1 (7 bases). The ends were cut back, 4 bases at V and 4 bases at J, with 10 bases in the middle. The CDR3 length is 13 residues. CDR3 protein: CASSSRGVETQYF. CDR3 DNA: TGTGCCAGCAGTTCCAGGGGGGTAGAGACCCAGTACTTC.

V usage is TRBV4-2 and J usage is TRBJ1-5; D might be TRBD1 (5 bases). Germline V CDR1 and CDR2: LGHNA, YNFKEQ. This CDR3 has 13 amino acids. V shed 0 bases and J shed 10 bases, with 10 bases lying between them. The DNA of the CDR3 is TGTGCCAGCAGCCAAGAAAGAGGACAACCCCAGCATTTT. Translating gives CASSQERGQPQHF.

This chain connects TRBV11-2 to TRBJ2-2; 9 positions agree with TRBD2. The CDR3 consists of 16 residues. CDR1 and CDR2 (germline): SGHAT, FQNNGV. The J segment lost 5 bases and the V segment lost 0 bases, leaving 4 bases of the junction unmatched. The CDR3 DNA sequence: TGTGCCAGCAGCTTAGAATTGGGACTAGCTACCGGGGAGCTGTTTTTT. Its protein product is CASSLELGLATGELFF.

The CDR3 region is CASSFRQGRYEQYF. The CDR3 DNA reads as TGTGCCAGCAGCTTTAGACAGGGGAGGTACGAGCAGTACTTC. J is TRBJ2-7 and V is TRBV7-8; 8 nucleotides match TRBD1. In germline, CDR1 is SGHVS, CDR2 FQNEAQ. The ends lost 3 bases at V and 4 bases at J; junction bases unmatched: 5. The CDR3 has 14 amino acids.

The chain links TRBV12-3 or TRBV12-4 to TRBJ2-2, with D perhaps TRBD1 (5 bases). Trimming shortened V by 6 bases and J by 7 bases, and 12 bases separated the two germline ends. The length of the CDR3 is 13 residues. The CDR3 nucleotides read TGTGCCAGCAGCCCGCAGGGCGGCGGGGAGCTGTTTTTT. Translated: CASSPQGGGELFF.

The V gene is TRBV10-3, the J gene TRBJ1-3, with D unclear. Germline-derived CDR1 and CDR2 are ENHRY and SYGVKD. V lost 3 bases and J 0 bases, leaving 9 bases between the germline ends. CDR3 length equals 15 residues. The CDR3 loop is CAISDEGNSGNTIYF. CDR3 DNA: TGTGCCATCAGTGACGAGGGAAACTCTGGAAACACCATATATTTT.

The rearrangement uses TRBV7-8 and TRBJ2-5; a possible D gene is TRBD2 (6 bases). Germline lookup yields CDR1 SGHVS and CDR2 FQNEAQ. The CDR3 loop spans 15 amino acids. V dropped 4 bases and J dropped 2 bases, with 14 bases sitting between them. CDR3 protein: CASSSGLGLQETQYF. CDR3 nucleotide sequence: TGTGCCAGCAGCTCGGGGCTGGGACTTCAAGAGACCCAGTACTTC.

The chain carries TRBV3-1 (or the pseudogene TRBV3-2) and TRBJ2-3, with D possibly matching TRBD2 (6 bases). The germline V gene encodes CDR1 LGHDT and CDR2 YNNKEL (reference sequence). Trimming took 5 bases from V and 0 from J, leaving 12 bases between them. The CDR3 contains 15 residues. For the CDR3, the DNA is TGTGCCAGCAGCTTTCGGGAGAGGAGCACAGATACGCAGTATTTT. Encoded protein: CASSFRERSTDTQYF.